Sequencing of this T cell receptor (beta chain) was carried out in a study of cytotoxic CD8 clonotypes in ibrutinib-treated CLL. Here immunoSEQ multiplex PCR was the method, and the copy in TCRdb shows in-frame clones only, minus some. The sample carries over 45,000 clones, approximately 50% recorded once. The sequence was collected from a human donor with chronic lymphocytic leukemia. The sequencing here drew on PBMCs, taken at disease progression, from a patient treated with ibrutinib.

CDR3 sequence reads: CASRPELTGELFF. CDR3 nucleotide sequence: TGCGCCAGCAGGCCAGAACTCACCGGGGAGCTGTTTTTT. This chain uses TRBV5-1 with TRBJ2-2; the D is unclear. Deletions cut 5 bases from V and 4 bases from J, with 9 bases between. Germline CDR1 SGHRS, CDR2 YFSETQ. The CDR3 covers 13 residues.